This TCR beta chain derives from a study of cytomegalovirus exposure and HLA in healthy donors. About the research overall: In an earlier analysis, 95 million to 130 million unique TCR beta sequences were found from 200 million or so T cells.

In regard to this clone: Its antigen remains unknown.

This PCR relied on a set of 60 Vbeta primers and 13 Jbeta primers. Clones were read by immunoSEQ multiplex PCR, and TCRdb kept only the in-frame ones, dropping some. Here the sample spans some 120,000 clones, 8% to 10% being singletons. Overall study findings and caveats: Researchers counted roughly 150 TCR beta chains as cytomegalovirus-associated.

V lost 5 bases and J lost 1; bases outside the gene matches: 14. CDR3 length equals 18 residues. Germline V gives CDR1 SGHAT, CDR2 FQNNGV. The rearrangement joins TRBV11-2 to TRBJ2-7; TRBD2 matches 10 bases. Sequenced: PBMCs. The sequence derives from a man under 40 in good health and CMV-seronegative. The CDR3 reads CASSRPTKTSGPSYEQYF. As DNA, the CDR3 is TGTGCCAGCAGCCGACCCACCAAGACTAGCGGGCCTTCCTACGAGCAGTACTTC.